This section outlines one TCR beta chain sequence together with its context. Its antigen is as yet unknown. It was by 5'RACE template switching with UMIs that TCR beta cDNA was made. TCRdb reprocessed the 5' RACE reads, with one entry per CDR3 protein and no DNA. The sample table includes 200,000 to 300,000 distinct CDR3 sequences. This sample stems from a study of T cells expressing NK-cell markers. Study-wide context: Sorted CD3+CD56+NKG2C+, CD3+CD56+NKG2C- and CD3+CD56-NKG2C+ T cells provided the TCR beta repertoires. Eight donors were sequenced, of whom seven were HCMV-seropositive, while the remaining one was HCMV-seronegative. The study, taken as a whole, reports: In a few donors, dominant clonotypes made up roughly 28.3-65% of CD3+CD56-NKG2C+ cells.

CDR3 length: 15 residues. In germline, CDR1 is GTSNPN, CDR2 SVGIG (reference sequence). This TCR derives from a man younger than 35 in good health. Material: blood T cells: a sorted CD56 or NKG2C T cell subset, CD4+ or CD8+ T cells, or bulk PBMC T cells (not recorded which). V gene TRBV30 combines with J gene TRBJ2-2; TCRdb's D call of TRBD2 is untestable without DNA. CDR3 region: CASKAGVANTGELFF.